Reported below is one TCR beta chain. This entry belongs to a study of blood T cell repertoires in COVID-19. About the study: Collection of acute and convalescent COVID-19 samples took place in the United States, Italy and Spain. In each case, the material was cDNA or gDNA derived from T cells, B-cell-depleted T cells, or PBMCs.

The germline CDR1 and CDR2 sequences are SGHKS and YYEKEE (reference sequence). Between the trimmed V and J ends, which lost 1 base and 2 bases, there was a span of 15 bases. CDR3 length: 16 residues. As processed by the authors: Counts of nucleated cells, estimated from reference gene primer amplification, were obtained. The table came from immunoSEQ multiplex PCR; TCRdb's copy has only in-frame clones and leaves some out. From that table come the V and J calls and clone size; the DNA was used to work out D and trimming. The profile shows tens of thousands of clones, roughly 91% of them singletons. Sequenced material: peripheral blood. The receptor's source is a woman in her fifties or sixties in a cohort sampled during active COVID-19. The chain has TRBV5-5 and TRBJ2-5; the D is unclear. CDR3 in DNA: TGTGCCAGCAGCTTGCCGGAGCTACTCCGACAAGAGACCCAGTACTTC. As protein: CASSLPELLRQETQYF.